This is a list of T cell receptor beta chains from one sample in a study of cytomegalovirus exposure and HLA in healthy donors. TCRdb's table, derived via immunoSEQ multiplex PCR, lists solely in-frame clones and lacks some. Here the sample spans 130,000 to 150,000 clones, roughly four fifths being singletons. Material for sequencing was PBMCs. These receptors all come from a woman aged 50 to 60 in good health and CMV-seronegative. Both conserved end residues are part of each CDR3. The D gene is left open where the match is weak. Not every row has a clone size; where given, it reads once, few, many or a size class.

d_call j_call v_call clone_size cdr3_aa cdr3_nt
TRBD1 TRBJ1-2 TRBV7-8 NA CASSPTGVRGRNYGYTF TGTGCCAGCAGCCCGACGGGTGTCAGGGGGCGAAACTATGGCTACACCTTC
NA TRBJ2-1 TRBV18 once CASSPGGANEQFF TGTGCCAGCTCACCGGGGGGGGCGAATGAGCAGTTCTTC
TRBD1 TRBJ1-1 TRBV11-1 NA CASSLAGQLSEAFF TGTGCCAGCAGCTTAGCGGGACAGTTATCCGAAGCTTTCTTT
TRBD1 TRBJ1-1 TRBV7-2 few CASGLTGGVTEAFF TGTGCCAGCGGCCTCACAGGGGGTGTCACTGAAGCTTTCTTT
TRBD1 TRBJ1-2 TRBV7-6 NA CASSPWTGEDGYTF TGTGCCAGCAGCCCGTGGACAGGGGAGGATGGCTACACCTTC
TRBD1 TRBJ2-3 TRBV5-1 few CASSSTFQGGTDTQYF TGCGCCAGCAGCTCCACCTTTCAGGGGGGCACAGATACGCAGTATTTT
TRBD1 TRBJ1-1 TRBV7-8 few CASSLQGAMGTEAFF TGTGCCAGCAGCTTACAGGGGGCGATGGGGACTGAAGCTTTCTTT
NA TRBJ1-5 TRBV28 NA CASSLGLFNQPQHF TGTGCCAGCAGTTTAGGACTTTTCAATCAGCCCCAGCATTTT
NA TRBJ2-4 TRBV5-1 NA CASREGTGKQNIQYF TGCGCCAGCCGCGAGGGAACCGGGAAACAAAACATTCAGTACTTC
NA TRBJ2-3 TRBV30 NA CAWSPGTSADTQYF TGTGCCTGGAGTCCCGGGACTTCTGCAGATACGCAGTATTTT
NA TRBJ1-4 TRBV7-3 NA CASSLRGGADEKLFF TGTGCCAGCAGCTTAAGAGGGGGTGCGGATGAAAAACTGTTTTTT
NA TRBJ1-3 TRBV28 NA CASRDYSSGNTIYF TGTGCCAGCAGGGACTACAGCTCTGGAAACACCATATATTTT
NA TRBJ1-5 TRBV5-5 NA CASSPREGGWSNQPQHF TGTGCCAGCAGCCCCCGTGAGGGTGGATGGAGCAATCAGCCCCAGCATTTT
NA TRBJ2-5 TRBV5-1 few CASSLGLDQETQYF TGCGCCAGCAGCTTGGGGCTCGATCAAGAGACCCAGTACTTC
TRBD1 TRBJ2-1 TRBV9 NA CASSLTGLPEQFF TGTGCCAGCAGCCTGACAGGGCTCCCTGAGCAGTTCTTC
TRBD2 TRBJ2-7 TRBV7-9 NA CASSPPGREGGEQYF TGTGCCAGCAGCCCCCCAGGGAGGGAAGGTGGCGAGCAGTACTTC
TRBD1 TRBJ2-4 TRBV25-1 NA CASSEGTGALKNIQYF TGTGCCAGCAGTGAGGGGACAGGGGCTCTCAAAAACATTCAGTACTTC